The present entry profiles one T cell receptor beta chain with its context. The antigen it binds to is not known. It has no much larger one-base neighbor in the sample; base qualities were not kept. Donors were healthy HIV-negative adults with no recently reported acute infections or vaccinations. Only Caucasian adults living in Nashville, Tennessee, USA were represented among the donors. CD4+ T cells were enriched by magnetic negative selection, after which naive cells were positively selected on CD45RA and the negative fraction was taken as the memory subset. Blood was collected by leukapheresis, and PBMCs were isolated by Ficoll-Histopaque density gradient centrifugation and then cryopreserved in liquid nitrogen vapor phase. Purity and quantity of every magnetically sorted T cell population were checked by analytical flow cytometry. Genomic DNA was isolated from each sorted fraction and quantified by UV absorbance on a Nanodrop 2000c.

This specimen belongs to a study of shared clonotypes between healthy human individuals (dated by TCRdb to 2020 to 2022). Notes on the research overall: Three men and a couple of women, aged 18 to 49 years, made up the cohort. For each donor, three plates each were used for CD4 naive and CD4 memory, two plates were used for CD8 naive, and one plate was used for CD8 memory. Between about 0.85 and 9.5 billion PBMCs per donor were obtained by leukapheresis. Libraries were prepared and TCR repertoires were sequenced by different laboratories using diverse techniques, in order to increase sequencing depth and limit assay-specific biases. To estimate repertoire size and how much clonotypes are shared between individuals, the study performed deep sequencing of blood TCR repertoires from a handful of healthy adults. Findings and caveats that apply to the study as a whole: Only blood was sampled, and tissue TCR repertoires likely differ from those in blood. Rarefaction of sorted-subset datasets indicated incomplete sequencing despite the large sequencing depth. Pairwise subsampling led to the expectation that sequencing depth would affect the degree of clonotype sharing among donors. Compared with non-shared clonotypes, clonotypes shared by all four sorted-subset donors had higher generation probabilities. Because the study included only a small number of donors, the genetic and exposure-history diversity represented was limited. Sharing across several donors was observed for around 4.8% of naive CD4, about 4% of naive CD8, 2.3% of memory CD4, and roughly 0.4% of memory CD8 clonotypes. Naive subsets generally had larger estimated clonotype richness than memory subsets.

Using the deep immunoSEQ assay, TCR CDR3 regions were amplified from genomic DNA by multiplex PCR. Genomic DNA extracted from each cell subset was distributed evenly over all wells of several immunoSEQ 96-well plates, and each plate served as one replicate. Each replicate PCR for sorted subsets received roughly 200 ng genomic DNA, equal to tens of thousands of T cell genomes. The purified libraries were quantified using a Qubit 3.0 fluorometer, sized with a Bioanalyzer 2100, and then quantified again using the KAPA Library Quantification kit. A separate single-read 150-cycle Illumina NextSeq 550 flow cell was used to sequence each immunoSEQ 96-well plate. The original methods were these. Because the immunoSEQ output held only junctional sequences and lacked quality scores, the filtering could not match the filtering applied to full-length reads. Sequences were annotated with PyIR, a Python wrapper for IgBLAST v1.9, and V/J genes and CDR3 were assigned using IMGT germline references. Reads were filtered out if the reads had weak V/J assignments (E-value above 1e-6), no CDR3, stop codons, out-of-frame junctions, or ambiguous translated residues. V3J clonotypes were defined as sequences sharing an identical inferred V gene, J gene, and CDR3 amino acid sequence. Percentage overlap between repertoires was computed as shared unique clonotypes divided by the size of the smaller repertoire. Repertoire richness was assessed with RTK rarefaction, the Chao1 estimator, and Recon v2.1 estimates of unobserved clonotypes. OLGA was used to compute generation probabilities for all TCRbeta clonotypes that the gDNA method yielded from four donors. The immuneACCESS repertoire file appears here via TCRdb, limited to in-frame rearrangements. These files lack a portion of the clones; in checked studies, under half of the deficit traces to unresolved V genes, and the cause of the others is not known. That table gives V, J and clone size, and the DNA gave D and trimming. The sample contains hundreds of thousands of clones, around 73% of them found a single time. The biggest ten clones account for 1.5% to 2% of the sample.

Reading the germline V gene (reference sequence) gives CDR1 GTSNPN and CDR2 SVGIG. The trim is 4 bases for V and 2 bases for J, with a gap of 9 bases between the germline ends. The CDR3 spans 13 residues, from the cysteine through the phenylalanine. The DNA shown is the 39-base CDR3, in frame from base 1. The chain is encoded by TRBV30 joined to TRBJ1-3; the D gene cannot be resolved reliably. The sample comprised memory CD4+ T cells sorted from blood. The cell subset or site label of this sample denotes: CD45RA-negative fraction. The TCR comes from a young woman in good health. The DNA reads TGTGCCTGGAAAAAGGGCGCTGGAAACACCATATATTTT. This gives the protein CAWKKGAGNTIYF.